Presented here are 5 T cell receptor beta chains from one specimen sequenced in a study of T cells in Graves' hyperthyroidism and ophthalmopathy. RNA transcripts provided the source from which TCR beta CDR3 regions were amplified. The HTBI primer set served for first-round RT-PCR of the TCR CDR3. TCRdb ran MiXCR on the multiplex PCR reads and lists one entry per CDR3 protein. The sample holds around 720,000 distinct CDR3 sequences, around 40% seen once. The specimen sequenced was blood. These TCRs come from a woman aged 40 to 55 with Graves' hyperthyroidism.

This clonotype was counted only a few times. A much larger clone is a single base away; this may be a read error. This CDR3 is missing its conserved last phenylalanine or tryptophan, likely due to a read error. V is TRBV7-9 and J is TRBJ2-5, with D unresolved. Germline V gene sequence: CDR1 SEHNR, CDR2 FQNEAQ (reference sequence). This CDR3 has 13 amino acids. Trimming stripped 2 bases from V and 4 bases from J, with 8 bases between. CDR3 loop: CASSLRGPETQYL. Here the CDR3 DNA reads TGTGCCAGCAGCTTAAGAGGACCAGAGACCCAGTACCTC.

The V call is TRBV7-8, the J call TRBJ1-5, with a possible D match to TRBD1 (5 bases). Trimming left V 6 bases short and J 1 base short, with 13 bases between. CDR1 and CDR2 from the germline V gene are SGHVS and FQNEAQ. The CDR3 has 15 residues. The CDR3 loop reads CASSLSRQSNQPQHF. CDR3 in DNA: TGTGCCAGCAGTTTATCCCGACAGAGCAATCAGCCCCAGCATTTT.

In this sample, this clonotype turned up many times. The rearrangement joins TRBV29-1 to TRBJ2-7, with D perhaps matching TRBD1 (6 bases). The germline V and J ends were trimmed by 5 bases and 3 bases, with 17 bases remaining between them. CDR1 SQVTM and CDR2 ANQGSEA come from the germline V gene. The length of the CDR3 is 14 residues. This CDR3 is CSVMDSEVLYEQYF. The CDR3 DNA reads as TGCAGCGTTATGGACAGTGAGGTTCTCTACGAGCAGTACTTC.

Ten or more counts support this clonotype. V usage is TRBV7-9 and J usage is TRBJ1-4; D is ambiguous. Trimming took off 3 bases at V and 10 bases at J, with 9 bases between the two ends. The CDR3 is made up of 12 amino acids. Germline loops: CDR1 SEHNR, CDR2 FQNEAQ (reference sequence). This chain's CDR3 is CASSFYIGKLFF. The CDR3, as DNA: TGTGCCAGCAGCTTCTATATTGGAAAACTGTTTTTT.

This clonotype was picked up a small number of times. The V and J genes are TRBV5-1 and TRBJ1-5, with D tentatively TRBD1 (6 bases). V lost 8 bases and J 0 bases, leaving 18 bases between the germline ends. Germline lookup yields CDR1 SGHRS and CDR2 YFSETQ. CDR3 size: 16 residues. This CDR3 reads CARKGGQFNSNQPQHF. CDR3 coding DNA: TGCGCCAGAAAGGGAGGACAGTTCAATAGCAATCAGCCCCAGCATTTT.